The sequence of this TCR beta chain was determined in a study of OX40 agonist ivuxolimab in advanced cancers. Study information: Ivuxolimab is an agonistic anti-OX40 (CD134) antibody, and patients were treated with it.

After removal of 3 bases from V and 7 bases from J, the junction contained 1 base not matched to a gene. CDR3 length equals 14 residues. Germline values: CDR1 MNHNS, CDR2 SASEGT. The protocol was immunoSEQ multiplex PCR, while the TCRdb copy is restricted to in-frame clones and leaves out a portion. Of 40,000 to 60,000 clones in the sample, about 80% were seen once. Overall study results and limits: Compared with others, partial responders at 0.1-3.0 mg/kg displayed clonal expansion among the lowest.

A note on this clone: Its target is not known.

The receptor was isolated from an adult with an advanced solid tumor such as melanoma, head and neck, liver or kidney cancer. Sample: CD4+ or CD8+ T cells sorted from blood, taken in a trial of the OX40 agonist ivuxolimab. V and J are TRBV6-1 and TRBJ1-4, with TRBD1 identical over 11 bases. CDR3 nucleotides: TGTGCCAGCAGTGAGGACAGGGGGCGTGAAAAACTGTTTTTT. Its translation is CASSEDRGREKLFF.